These 5 T cell receptor beta chains were all obtained from the same sample, sequenced in a study of T cells of healthy individuals (dated by TCRdb to 2016 to 2018). The method was 5' RACE. These reads were obtained on an Illumina MiSeq. The public sequencing data were trimmed at Q25 with fastp and processed into clonotypes with MiXCR by TCRdb, which kept only in-frame beta chains. Entries that share a CDR3 protein sequence are merged under the most common genes and DNA. A total of more than 85,000 distinct CDR3 sequences appear in this sample, approximately 15% of them only once. The ten largest clones capture approximately 5.7% of the sample. These receptors originate from a human donor in good health.

This clonotype was observed at least ten times. This rearrangement joins TRBV28 to TRBJ1-5, with 7 bases fitting TRBD1. This CDR3 comprises 19 residues. The V gene end was trimmed by 7 bases and the J gene end by 0 bases; junction bases not matched to a gene: 18. The germline V gene encodes CDR1 MDHEN and CDR2 SYDVKM. DNA of the CDR3: TGTGCCAGCAAGAGAGGTCGTAGGGGGCTTTATCTTAGCAATCAGCCCCAGCATTTT. This gives the protein CASKRGRRGLYLSNQPQHF.

The gene calls are TRBV28 and TRBJ2-3; 10 bases align to TRBD1. Per germline, CDR1 MDHEN and CDR2 SYDVKM. J was trimmed by 7 bases and V by 6 bases; bases with no gene match: 10. This CDR3 is built from 15 residues. CDR3 bases: TGTGCCAGCAGCCACGGGACAGGGGAGGTCAATACGCAGTATTTT. Translation: CASSHGTGEVNTQYF. Full variable domain (rest looked up from reference TRBV28 and TRBJ2-3): DVKVTQSSRYLVKRTGEKVFLECVQDMDHENMFWYRQDPGLGLRLIYFSYDVKMKEKGDIPEGYSVSREKKERFSLILESASTNQTSMYLCASSHGTGEVNTQYFGPGTRLTVL.

Here the CDR3 reads CASRDDREVQETQYF. As DNA, the CDR3 is TGTGCCAGCAGGGACGACAGGGAGGTCCAAGAGACCCAGTACTTC. V usage is TRBV3-1 and J usage is TRBJ2-5, with a tentative D call TRBD1 (7 bases). Germline CDR1 LGHDT, CDR2 YNNKEL (reference sequence). The CDR3 runs 15 residues. Trimming took 6 bases from V and 1 from J, leaving 15 bases between them.

The chain is built from TRBV7-4 and TRBJ1-1; D perhaps matches TRBD1 (5 bases). Germline V gene lookup returns CDR1 SGHVT and CDR2 SQSDAQ. The CDR3 sequence is 16 residues long. Between the trimmed V and J ends, which lost 5 bases and 2 bases, there was a span of 18 bases. DNA for the CDR3: TGTGCCAGCAGCCCCCGTGGCCAGACAGTTAACACTGAAGCTTTCTTT. As protein: CASSPRGQTVNTEAFF.

Only a few counts were recorded for this clonotype. The gene calls are TRBV14 and TRBJ1-6, with D uncertain. This CDR3 is 14 amino acids long. V was clipped by 0 bases and J by 5 bases, with 5 bases between them. Germline V lookup: CDR1 SGHDN, CDR2 FVKESK. The chain's CDR3 is CASSQDMNNSPLHF. CDR3 DNA: TGTGCCAGCAGCCAAGATATGAATAATTCACCCCTCCACTTT.